The 8 T cell receptor beta chains reported below all come from one sample, sequenced in a study of control samples from healthy donors and cancer patients. Sequencing was performed with immunoSEQ multiplex PCR; in TCRdb, only in-frame clones are kept and a portion is missing. Here the sample spans roughly 25,000 clones, roughly 93% being singletons. Sequenced: PBMCs. These receptor sequences come from a man aged 50 to 59 with lung cancer.

This clone appeared once. The J gene is TRBJ2-2, the V gene TRBV4-1; TRBD2 agrees at 12 bases. Germline V CDR1 and CDR2: MGHRA, YSYEKL. CDR3 length: 18 residues. V dropped 1 base and J dropped 1; count of bases not matched to a gene: 4. Written as DNA, the CDR3 is TGCGCCAGCAGCCAAGGACTAGCGGGGGCCTTGAACACCGGGGAGCTGTTTTTT. This sequence encodes CASSQGLAGALNTGELFF.

The chain combines TRBV5-4 with TRBJ1-6; TRBD1 aligns across 9 bases. The trim removed 3 bases at V and 7 bases at J, leaving 8 bases unmatched. The CDR3 spans 16 residues. Germline CDR1 reads SGHNT; CDR2 reads YYREEE (reference sequence). CDR3 sequence reads: CASSWGGTGRNSPLHF. The CDR3 DNA follows: TGTGCCAGCAGCTGGGGAGGGACAGGGCGGAATTCACCCCTCCACTTT.

This chain links TRBV3-1 (or the pseudogene TRBV3-2) with TRBJ2-4; 10 bases match TRBD2. The CDR3 contains 15 residues. Germline assignment: CDR1 LGHDT and CDR2 YNNKEL (reference sequence). Germline trimming cut 1 base from V and 10 bases from J; bases unmatched to any gene: 7. CDR3: CASSQVPAGGQIQYF. The CDR3 coding sequence is TGTGCCAGCAGCCAAGTCCCAGCGGGGGGGCAAATTCAGTACTTC.

The chain couples TRBV5-8 to TRBJ1-3, with a tentative D call TRBD1 (5 bases). The V gene's germline CDR1 is SGHTS and CDR2 YDEGEE. V was shortened by 4 bases and J by 0 bases, with 14 bases between the two germline ends. CDR3 size: 16 residues. DNA for the CDR3: TGTGCCAGCAGCCCGGACGGGGACCTCTCTGGAAACACCATATATTTT. It yields the protein CASSPDGDLSGNTIYF.

This sequence joins TRBV13 and TRBJ1-1, with D maybe TRBD1 (6 bases). Germline CDR1 reads PRHDT; CDR2 reads FYEKMQ (reference sequence). CDR3 length equals 14 residues. The ends were cut back, 5 bases at V and 0 bases at J, with 10 bases in the middle. The CDR3 region is CASSVTGMNTEAFF. For the CDR3, the DNA is TGTGCCAGCAGCGTCACAGGGATGAACACTGAAGCTTTCTTT.

The chain employs TRBV19 and TRBJ2-7, with 8 bases that match TRBD1. The CDR3 covers 14 residues. From germline, CDR1 is LNHDA and CDR2 SQIVND (reference sequence). Trimming took 3 bases from V and 4 from J; bases not matched to a gene: 5. CDR3 region: CASSIRGPSYEQYF. In DNA, the CDR3 is TGTGCCAGTAGTATCAGGGGGCCGTCGTACGAGCAGTACTTC.

The chain carries TRBV7-3 and TRBJ2-1; TRBD2 is a possible D gene (5 bases). From germline, CDR1 is SGHTA and CDR2 FQGTGA. Trimming left V 1 base short and J 9 bases short, with 10 bases between. The CDR3 is made up of 13 amino acids. The CDR3 spells CASSLNQRGEQFF. The CDR3 nucleotides read TGTGCCAGCAGCTTAAATCAACGGGGTGAGCAGTTCTTC. Looking up the rest from reference TRBV7-3 and TRBJ2-1 gives the full variable domain: GAGVSQTPSNKVTEKGKYVELRCDPISGHTALYWYRQSLGQGPEFLIYFQGTGAADDSGLPNDRFFAVRPEGSVSTLKIQRTERGDSAVYLCASSLNQRGEQFFGPGTRLTVL.

V is TRBV6-1 and J is TRBJ2-3; D is unclear. Germline CDR1 reads MNHNS; CDR2 reads SASEGT. Trimming removed 0 bases from V and 3 bases from J, with 10 bases in between. This CDR3 spans 15 amino acids. The chain's CDR3 is CASSEAQEATDTQYF. The CDR3 DNA reads TGTGCCAGCAGTGAAGCGCAGGAAGCGACAGATACGCAGTATTTT.